This TCR beta chain was identified in a study of T cell responses to AZD1222 COVID-19 vaccine. Assay: immunoSEQ multiplex PCR; the TCRdb copy retains only in-frame clones and omits some. The profile shows 150,000 to 250,000 clones, over 85% of them singletons. The clonotype was recovered from an adult who received the AZD1222 COVID-19 vaccine. Sequenced here: peripheral blood, sampled 28 days after the second AZD1222 dose.

Written as DNA, the CDR3 is TGTGCCTGGACCCGCCTGGGGGCTTTCTTT. This translates into CAWTRLGAFF. The chain couples TRBV30 to TRBJ1-1, with no clear D. The CDR3 extends over 10 amino acids. The ends were cut back, 4 bases at V and 11 bases at J, with 11 bases in the middle. In germline, CDR1 is GTSNPN, CDR2 SVGIG (reference sequence).